The 16 T cell receptor beta chains reported below all come from one sample, sequenced in a study of T cells in Graves' hyperthyroidism and ophthalmopathy. The TCR beta CDR3 regions underwent amplification using RNA transcripts as the source. When the TCR CDR3 underwent first-round RT-PCR, the HTBI primer set was used. TCRdb re-derived calls from the multiplex PCR reads in MiXCR, one entry per CDR3 protein. Among roughly 530,000 distinct CDR3 sequences listed, under 20% were seen once. Source material: blood. The receptors shown here come from a woman aged 18-29 years with Graves' ophthalmopathy.

There are many counts of this clonotype. The chain employs TRBV20-1 and TRBJ2-7; 9 bases align to TRBD1. The germline V gene has CDR1 DFQATT and CDR2 SNEGSKA (reference sequence). This CDR3 contains 15 residues. V trimming: 4 bases; J trimming: 5 bases; junction bases outside the gene matches: 12. This CDR3 reads CSAKGGTGLVNEQYF. CDR3 DNA: TGCAGTGCTAAAGGAGGGACAGGGCTTGTCAACGAGCAGTACTTC.

The chain employs TRBV14 and TRBJ2-5; TRBD1 matches at 8 bases. Germline V gives CDR1 SGHDN, CDR2 FVKESK. The CDR3 totals 13 residues. V lost 4 bases, J lost 11 bases, and 9 bases stayed unmatched. CDR3 DNA: TGTGCCAGCAGCCCGGACAGGGCGAGTCGTCAGTACTTC. This encodes CASSPDRASRQYF.

V gene TRBV29-1 combines with J gene TRBJ2-3; D could derive from TRBD1 or TRBD2 (5 bases each). The CDR3 consists of 12 residues. V was trimmed by 5 bases and J by 10 bases, leaving 16 bases between them. CDR1 is SQVTM and CDR2 is ANQGSEA in the germline V gene. The chain's CDR3 is CSVFWDARPQYF. The CDR3 region has the DNA TGCAGCGTTTTTTGGGACGCCCGACCGCAGTATTTT.

This clonotype was detected many times. This chain connects TRBV20-1 to TRBJ1-5; TRBD1 aligns across 9 bases. V was clipped by 2 bases and J by 6 bases; unmatched bases: 8. The CDR3 length is 15 residues. CDR1 is DFQATT, CDR2 SNEGSKA, per germline (reference sequence). CDR3 in amino acids: CSARRGDRESQPQHF. In DNA form, the CDR3 reads TGCAGTGCTAGACGCGGGGACAGGGAAAGTCAGCCCCAGCATTTT.

This clonotype was detected ten times or more. The chain couples TRBV12-3 or TRBV12-4 to TRBJ2-5, with D unclear. The CDR3 sequence is 17 residues long. V shed 6 bases and J shed 0 bases, with 20 bases lying between them. CDR3 region: CASRASTPYPYQETQYF. The CDR3 coding sequence is TGTGCCAGCAGGGCCAGCACCCCTTATCCGTACCAAGAGACCCAGTACTTC.

The gene calls are TRBV6-1 and TRBJ1-1; D gene ambiguous. Trimming cost V 6 bases and J 5 bases, with 13 bases left between them. The germline gives CDR1 MNHNS, CDR2 SASEGT. CDR3 size: 13 residues. The CDR3 bases are TGTGCCAGCAGACCCCTGGGAAGAACTGAAGCTTTCTTT. Amino acid sequence: CASRPLGRTEAFF.

Notes on this clonotype: A read error is likely, as this CDR3 ends without the conserved phenylalanine or tryptophan. The chain carries TRBV20-1 and TRBJ1-2, with 7 bases that match TRBD1. CDR1 and CDR2 (germline): DFQATT, SNEGSKA (reference sequence). V shed 3 bases, J shed 6 bases, and the junction held 4 bases outside the gene matches. The CDR3 covers 12 residues. For the CDR3, the DNA is TGCAGTGCTAGTAGGGACAGCCATGGCTACACCCTC. Protein product: CSASRDSHGYTL.

This clonotype was seen repeatedly, ten times or more. The chain is built from TRBV30 and TRBJ1-1; D possibly corresponds to TRBD1 (6 bases). Germline values: CDR1 GTSNPN, CDR2 SVGIG (reference sequence). The CDR3 has 15 residues. Trimming shortened V by 0 bases and J by 1 base, and 12 bases separated the two germline ends. In nucleotides, the CDR3 is TGTGCCTGGAGTGTACCATACAGGGCGAACACTGAAGCTTTCTTT. Encoded protein: CAWSVPYRANTEAFF.

A remark on this clonotype: This sequence may be a read error, since a much larger clone differs from it by one base. The CDR3: CASSQVVPGQLDYNEQFF. CDR3 DNA: TGTGCCAGCAGCCAAGTAGTCCCGGGACAGTTGGATTACAATGAGCAGTTCTTC. V and J are TRBV3-1 and TRBJ2-1; the match to TRBD1 covers 7 bases. Per germline, CDR1 LGHDT and CDR2 YNNKEL (reference sequence). CDR3 length: 18 residues. After removal of 1 base from V and 4 bases from J, the junction contained 13 bases not matched to a gene.

This clonotype was counted many times. The chain recombines TRBV5-1 with TRBJ1-1, with TRBD1 identical over 8 bases. The CDR3 sequence is 14 residues long. CDR1 and CDR2 from the germline V gene are SGHRS and YFSETQ. Trimming took 5 bases from V and 4 from J; bases not matched to a gene: 7. In nucleotides, the CDR3 is TGCGCCAGCAGACGAGAGACAGGGGCCACTGAAGCTTTCTTT. It is translated as CASRRETGATEAFF.

The J gene is TRBJ2-1, the V gene TRBV3-1, with 12 bases lining up with TRBD2. The length of the CDR3 is 15 residues. The germline V gene encodes CDR1 LGHDT and CDR2 YNNKEL (reference sequence). With 1 base clipped from V and 9 bases from J, the junction kept 4 bases outside the gene matches. The CDR3 coding sequence is TGTGCCAGCAGCCAAGCTAGCGGGGGGGGTAGTGAGCAGTTCTTC. This codes for CASSQASGGGSEQFF.

The table lists this clonotype with many counts. The chain couples TRBV5-1 to TRBJ2-2; no clear D gene. The CDR3 has 14 amino acids. Germline values: CDR1 SGHRS, CDR2 YFSETQ. V was pared by 0 bases and J by 7 bases, with 10 bases between. In nucleotides, the CDR3 is TGCGCCAGCAGCTTGGAAGCGTCGATCGGGGAGCTGTTTTTT. Its translation: CASSLEASIGELFF.

A few counts support this clonotype. This chain uses TRBV3-1 with TRBJ2-3; 12 nucleotides line up with TRBD2. V shed 1 base, J shed 0 bases, and the junction held 8 bases outside the gene matches. The V gene's germline CDR1 is LGHDT and CDR2 YNNKEL (reference sequence). The CDR3 sequence is 19 residues long. The CDR3 is CASSQGLAGEDVSTDTQYF. In DNA, the CDR3 is TGTGCCAGCAGCCAAGGACTAGCGGGAGAGGACGTTAGCACAGATACGCAGTATTTT.

This clonotype was seen repeatedly, ten times or more. The J gene is TRBJ1-5, the V gene TRBV3-1; D possibly corresponds to TRBD1 (5 bases). Per germline, CDR1 LGHDT and CDR2 YNNKEL (reference sequence). CDR3 size: 15 residues. Trimming removed 1 base at V and 3 bases at J, with 10 bases between. The CDR3 loop reads CASSQGGQYNQPQHF. CDR3 coding DNA: TGTGCCAGCAGCCAAGGGGGCCAGTACAATCAGCCCCAGCATTTT. Drawing the rest from reference TRBV3-1 and TRBJ1-5, the complete variable domain is DTAVSQTPKYLVTQMGNDKSIKCEQNLGHDTMYWYKQDSKKFLKIMFSYNNKELIINETVPNRFSPKSPDKAHLNLHINSLELGDSAVYFCASSQGGQYNQPQHFGDGTRLSIL.

This clonotype was found a few times. The V and J genes are TRBV30 and TRBJ1-1; D gene ambiguous. Germline V lookup: CDR1 GTSNPN, CDR2 SVGIG (reference sequence). The V gene lost 3 bases and the J gene lost 4 bases, with 12 bases spanning the gap. The CDR3 spans 13 residues. The CDR3 protein is CAWRIRGSTEAFF. CDR3 in DNA: TGTGCCTGGAGGATAAGAGGAAGCACTGAAGCTTTCTTT.

In its sample, this clonotype was seen a few times. The chain carries TRBV29-1 and TRBJ2-1; 7 bases align to TRBD2. The germline V gene encodes CDR1 SQVTM and CDR2 ANQGSEA. Unmatched junction bases numbered 12, after V lost 6 bases and J lost 7 bases. The CDR3 sequence is 14 residues long. CDR3 DNA sequence: TGCAGCGTCTGGGGGGGAACGATCGGAAATGAGCAGTTCTTC. Translating it yields CSVWGGTIGNEQFF.